The subject of this entry is one TCR beta chain. These data are taken from a study of T cell repertoires in cytomegalovirus infection. Using its own MiXCR run on the reads, TCRdb lists one record per CDR3 protein. Seen here are approximately 750,000 distinct CDR3 sequences, approximately 34% observed once, and the top ten hold 2.5% to 3%. The clonotype was recovered from a human donor in good health (CMV status not recorded). Some clones in this sample may be carry-over from other donors' samples. Sequencing input: PBMCs.

Here the CDR3 reads CATSDRTSVMGGKLNTGELFF. The CDR3 coding sequence is TGTGCCACCAGTGACCGGACTAGCGTTATGGGTGGCAAGCTGAACACCGGGGAGCTGTTTTTT. The chain recombines TRBV24-1 with TRBJ2-2; 9 positions agree with TRBD2. This CDR3 comprises 21 residues. The trim removed 4 bases at V and 1 base at J, leaving 18 bases unmatched. Looked up from germline, CDR1 is KGHDR and CDR2 is SFDVKD.